Each of the 10 T cell receptor beta chains below was sequenced from the same sample in a study of T cell responses to AZD1222 COVID-19 vaccine. Generated by immunoSEQ multiplex PCR, the TCRdb table keeps only in-frame clones and is missing some. The data show roughly 130,000 clones, with around 90% seen just once and approximately 1.5% held by the top ten. The specimen was peripheral blood, collected on day 0 of AZD1222 vaccination. These receptors originate from an adult in good health.

The table lists this clone with a count of one. V and J are TRBV2 and TRBJ1-2, with TRBD1 matching over 7 bases. Germline-derived CDR1 and CDR2 are SNHLY and FYNNEI. There are 14 residues in the CDR3. J gave up 5 bases and V 7 bases, and 10 bases lay outside the gene matches. The DNA of the CDR3 is TGTGCCAGCACCTTGGGACAGTATTTTTATGGCTACACCTTC. It yields the protein CASTLGQYFYGYTF.

V gene TRBV4-1 combines with J gene TRBJ1-4, with 7 nucleotides matching TRBD1. CDR3 size: 16 residues. CDR1 and CDR2 (germline): MGHRA, YSYEKL. Trimming took 3 bases from V and 3 from J; bases not matched to a gene: 7. DNA of the CDR3: TGCGCCAGCAGCCAGGTACCGGGACAGCCTAATGAAAAACTGTTTTTT. Protein product: CASSQVPGQPNEKLFF.

The chain employs TRBV19 and TRBJ2-2; D perhaps matches TRBD1 (5 bases). Trimming cost V 3 bases and J 1 base, with 12 bases left between them. The CDR3 consists of 16 residues. Germline CDR1 is LNHDA and CDR2 is SQIVND (reference sequence). For the CDR3, the DNA is TGTGCCAGTAGTATTCGGTGGCAGGGGAACACCGGGGAGCTGTTTTTT. Translating it yields CASSIRWQGNTGELFF.

Remarks on this clone: One end of the junction fails to match germline, which may point to a read error. The V gene is TRBV12-3 or TRBV12-4, the J gene TRBJ2-1; unclear D gene. This CDR3 contains 13 residues. CDR3 protein: CASSPALGNPAIF. The CDR3 DNA sequence: TGTGCCAGCAGTCCCGCCCTGGGGAACCCTGCTATCTTC.

This clone was seen a few times. The chain combines TRBV14 with TRBJ1-6, with a weak D call TRBD1 (5 bases). Per the germline V gene, CDR1 is SGHDN and CDR2 is FVKESK. The CDR3 extends over 16 amino acids. V lost 4 bases, J lost 5 bases, and 15 bases lay in between. CDR3 in DNA: TGTGCCAGCAGCCTTTTGGGGGGACTGAATAATTCACCCCTCCACTTT. Its protein is CASSLLGGLNNSPLHF.

This clone has more than one count but fewer than ten. The V gene is TRBV7-2, the J gene TRBJ1-1; D uncertain. Trimming pared 5 bases from V and 0 bases from J, leaving 7 bases between. CDR1 SGHTA and CDR2 FQGNSA come from the germline V gene. The CDR3 contains 13 residues. The CDR3 spells CASSPYMNTEAFF. The CDR3 nucleotides are TGTGCCAGCAGCCCTTACATGAACACTGAAGCTTTCTTT.

This clone has just a few counts. The chain uses TRBV28 and TRBJ1-2, with a possible D match to TRBD1 (5 bases). Germline CDR1 and CDR2: MDHEN and SYDVKM. CDR3 length: 14 amino acids. The V end was cut by 3 bases, the J end by 1 base, with 9 bases between. The CDR3 DNA reads TGTGCCAGCAGTTTGGAGCAGGGTAACTATGGCTACACCTTC. Protein product: CASSLEQGNYGYTF.

In this sample, this clone turned up a few times. The chain links TRBV5-1 to TRBJ2-7; a weak D match, TRBD1 (8 bases). Trimming removed 4 bases from V and 2 bases from J, with 13 bases in between. CDR1 is SGHRS, CDR2 YFSETQ, per germline. The CDR3 is 14 residues long. The CDR3, as DNA: TGCGCCAGCAGCGAAGCGGGACAGGCCTACGAGCAGTACTTC. Translation: CASSEAGQAYEQYF.

This clone was seen more than once but under ten times. The chain links TRBV5-4 to TRBJ1-6; 9 nucleotides line up with TRBD1. V gave up 4 bases and J gave up 5 bases; unmatched junction bases: 4. CDR3 size: 15 residues. Germline CDR1 and CDR2: SGHNT and YYREEE (reference sequence). CDR3 loop: CASSPRQGDNSPLHF. The CDR3 DNA reads as TGTGCCAGCAGCCCACGACAGGGGGATAATTCACCCCTCCACTTT. The full variable domain, its missing parts supplied by reference TRBV5-4 and TRBJ1-6, is ETGVTQSPTHLIKTRGQQVTLRCSSQSGHNTVSWYQQALGQGPQFIFQYYREEENGRGNFPPRFSGLQFPNYSSELNVNALELDDSALYLCASSPRQGDNSPLHFGNGTRLTVT.

V is TRBV6-5 and J is TRBJ1-2; 8 bases line up with TRBD1. The CDR3 is 12 amino acids. V trimming: 5 bases; J trimming: 7 bases; junction bases outside the gene matches: 3. Per germline, CDR1 MNHEY and CDR2 SVGAGI. CDR3 loop: CASSLDRVGYTF. CDR3 nucleotide sequence: TGTGCCAGCAGTCTGGACAGGGTTGGCTACACCTTC.